Below, one T cell receptor beta chain is given with its context. Its specific antigen is unknown. Base qualities are not provided; no much larger clone lies one nucleotide away. The data were taken from a study of memory CD4+ T cells and cytomegalovirus serostatus (dated by TCRdb to about 2019). About the investigation overall: A total of about 35 healthy Belgian adults, of whom 9 were CMV seropositive and about 24 were CMV seronegative, were included in the cohort. To replicate a published TCR-based CMV serostatus classifier, the researchers sequenced the CD4+ memory TCRbeta repertoires of a Belgian cohort whose cytomegalovirus serostatus was known.

Study-wide conclusions, independent of this receptor: For predicting CMV serostatus, the median bootstrapped AUC was 0.95 using the original framework and about 0.9 using a US-trained random forest. Unlike the original study, which covered naive and memory CD4+ and CD8+ populations, the Belgian study sequenced only CD4+CD45RO+ memory cells. Among the 160 or so previously reported CMV-associated TCRbeta sequences, 67 showed up in the CD4+ memory repertoires, with each one found in between one and five individuals. On the Belgian cohort, the classifier based on the original framework reached a median bootstrapped AUC of 0.95, with a 95% CI of 0.76-1.00. The results were read as suggesting that the CMV-associated TCR signature is, for the most part, present in the CD4+ memory repertoire.

The Quick-DNA Microprep Kit was used to extract genomic DNA from the sorted cells. Amplification of TCRbeta DNA was done with the immunoSEQ hsTCRbeta kit, following the protocol from the manufacturer. TCRbeta libraries were sequenced on an Illumina MiSeq instrument. On the authors' methods: After out-of-frame sequences were removed, 2 million to 2.5 million distinct TCRbeta sequences remained, averaging around 70,000 per individual. Each individual was scored by the count of about 150 previously reported CMV-associated TCRbeta sequences and the total productive distinct TCRbeta count. A beta-binomial model was reimplemented in Python, and scikit-learn random forests with default parameters were trained on US cohort data. Classifier performance on the Belgian cohort was summarized as median AUC with percentile confidence intervals over 10,000 bootstrap iterations. The table was pulled from immuneACCESS by TCRdb, which kept in-frame rearrangements only. Such tables lose some clones; where checked, under half of the loss comes from unresolved V genes, and the rest has no known cause. D and trimming were read from the DNA, whereas the V and J calls and clone size are those reported in that table. Present in this sample are 75,000 to 95,000 clones, around 80% of which were seen just once. The ten largest account for 0.78% of the sample.

A FACSAria II was used to sort memory CD4+ T cells, defined as single viable CD3+CD4+CD8-CD45RO+ cells. CMV serostatus was determined using a Roche Elecsys assay that detects serum IgG against CMV pp150, pp28, p38 and p52. Once the samples were thawed, total CD4+ T cells were enriched through positive selection using CD4 magnetic microbeads. The samples came from a different study that was designed specifically to examine the CD4+ T cell memory repertoire. Peripheral blood mononuclear cells were isolated and cryopreserved following standard operating procedures; serum was stored at -80 °C. Staining used CD3-PerCP (BW264/56), CD4-APC (RPA-T4), CD45RO-PE (UCHT1) and CD8-Pacific Orange (3B5) antibodies, with Sytox blue excluding non-viable cells. V is reduced by 0 bases and J by 3 bases, leaving a spacing of 5 bases between them. The CDR3 goes from the cysteine to the phenylalanine over 13 residues. Only CDR3 DNA remains: 39 bases, in frame from the first base. Per the germline V gene, SGHTA is the CDR1 and FQGTGA is the CDR2.

Rearrangement joined TRBV7-3 to TRBJ1-1, with an unclear D gene assignment. The clonotype originates from an adult in good health and CMV-seronegative. The material sequenced was memory CD4+ T cells from blood. The DNA sequence reads TGTGCCAGCAGCTTAACGTTGGACACTGAAGCTTTCTTT. Its coded protein is CASSLTLDTEAFF.